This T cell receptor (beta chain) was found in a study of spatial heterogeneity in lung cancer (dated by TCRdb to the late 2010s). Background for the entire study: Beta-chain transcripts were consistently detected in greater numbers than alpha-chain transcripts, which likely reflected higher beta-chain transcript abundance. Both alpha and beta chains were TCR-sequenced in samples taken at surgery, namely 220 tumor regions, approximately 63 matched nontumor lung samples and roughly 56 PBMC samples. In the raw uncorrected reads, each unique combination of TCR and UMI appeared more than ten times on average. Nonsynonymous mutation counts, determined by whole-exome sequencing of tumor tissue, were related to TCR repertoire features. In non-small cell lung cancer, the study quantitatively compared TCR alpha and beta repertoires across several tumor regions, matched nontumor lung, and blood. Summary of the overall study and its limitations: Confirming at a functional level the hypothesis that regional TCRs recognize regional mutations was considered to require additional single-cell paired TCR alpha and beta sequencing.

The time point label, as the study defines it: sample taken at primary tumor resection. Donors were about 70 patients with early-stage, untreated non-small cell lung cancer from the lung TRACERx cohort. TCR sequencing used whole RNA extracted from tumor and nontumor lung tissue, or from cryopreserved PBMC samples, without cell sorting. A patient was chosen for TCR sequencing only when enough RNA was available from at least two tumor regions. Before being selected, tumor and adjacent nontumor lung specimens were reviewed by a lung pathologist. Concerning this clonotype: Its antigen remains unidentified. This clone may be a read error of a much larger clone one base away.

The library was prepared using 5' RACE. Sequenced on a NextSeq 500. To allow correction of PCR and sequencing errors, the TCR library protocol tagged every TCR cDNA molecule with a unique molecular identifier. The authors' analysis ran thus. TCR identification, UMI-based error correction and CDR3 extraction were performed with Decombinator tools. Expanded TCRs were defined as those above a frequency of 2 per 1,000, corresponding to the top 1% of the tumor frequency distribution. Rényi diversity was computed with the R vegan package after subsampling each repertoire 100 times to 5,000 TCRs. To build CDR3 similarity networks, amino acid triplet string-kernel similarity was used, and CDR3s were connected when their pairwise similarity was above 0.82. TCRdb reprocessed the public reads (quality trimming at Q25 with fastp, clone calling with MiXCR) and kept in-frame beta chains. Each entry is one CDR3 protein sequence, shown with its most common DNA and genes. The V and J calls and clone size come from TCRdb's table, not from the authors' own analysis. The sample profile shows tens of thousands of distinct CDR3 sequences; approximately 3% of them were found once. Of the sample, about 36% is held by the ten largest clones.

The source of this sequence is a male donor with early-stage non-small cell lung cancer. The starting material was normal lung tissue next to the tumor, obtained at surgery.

The CDR3 amino acid sequence is: CVSSSAGAQETQYF. The DNA sequence is as follows: TGTGTCAGCAGCTCGGCGGGGGCACAAGAGACCCAGTACTTC. The sequence joins TRBV5-4 to TRBJ2-5; the best D guess is TRBD2, with 7 bases matching. The CDR3 has 14 amino acids, counting the end cysteine and phenylalanine. The only DNA kept is the CDR3, 42 bases in frame from the first base. Based on the germline V gene (reference sequence), the CDR1 and CDR2 sequences are SGHNT and YYREEE.